Following are 15 T cell receptor beta chains from one sample sequenced in a study of CD8 T cells in Susac syndrome. With random hexamers, 0.5 to 1 ug RNA was reverse transcribed. TCRdb itself ran the immunoSEQ multiplex PCR reads through MiXCR, one entry per CDR3 protein. The table records 170,000 or so distinct CDR3 sequences, 90% to 95% of them present only once. The sequenced sample was CD4+ T cells from PBMCs. Receptor source: a human donor with Susac syndrome.

This rearrangement joins TRBV9 to TRBJ2-4; D may be TRBD1 (5 bases). Germline V gene lookup returns CDR1 SGDLS and CDR2 YYNGEE. CDR3 length: 16 residues. V dropped 4 bases and J dropped 0 bases, with 14 bases sitting between them. CDR3 sequence reads: CASSRDATVAKNIQYF. CDR3 nucleotides: TGTGCCAGCAGCCGAGATGCGACAGTAGCCAAAAACATTCAGTACTTC. Based on the CDR3 plus reference TRBV9 and TRBJ2-4, the full variable domain is DSGVTQTPKHLITATGQRVTLRCSPRSGDLSVYWYQQSLDQGLQFLIQYYNGEERAKGNILERFSAQQFPDLHSELNLSSLELGDSALYFCASSRDATVAKNIQYFGAGTRLSVL.

This clonotype came up a few times. The CDR3 reads CASSQVGPSTDTQYF. In DNA form, the CDR3 reads TGCGCCAGCAGCCAAGTGGGGCCTAGCACAGATACGCAGTATTTT. This chain joins TRBV4-3 and TRBJ2-3; D possibly corresponds to TRBD1 (5 bases). V lost 1 base and J lost 0, with 8 bases in between. Germline V gene lookup returns CDR1 LGHNA and CDR2 YSLEER. The CDR3 is made up of 15 amino acids.

The CDR3 reads CASSLQGVTYEQYF. DNA for the CDR3: TGTGCCAGCAGCTTACAGGGGGTAACCTACGAGCAGTACTTC. J is TRBJ2-7 and V is TRBV5-6; 8 bases match TRBD1. CDR1 SGHDT and CDR2 YYEEEE come from the germline V gene. The ends lost 2 bases at V and 2 bases at J; junction bases unmatched: 3. This CDR3 has 14 amino acids. The full variable domain, completed using reference TRBV5-6 and TRBJ2-7, is DAGVTQSPTHLIKTRGQQVTLRCSPKSGHDTVSWYQQALGQGPQFIFQYYEEEERQRGNFPDRFSGHQFPNYSSELNVNALLLGDSALYLCASSLQGVTYEQYFGPGTRLTVT.

The V gene is TRBV7-9, the J gene TRBJ2-5; TRBD2 agrees at 8 bases. Trimming cost V 5 bases and J 5 bases; bases outside gene matches: 16. CDR3 length: 17 amino acids. Germline V gives CDR1 SEHNR, CDR2 FQNEAQ (reference sequence). The CDR3 is CASSALRLAGPSETQYF. Written as DNA, the CDR3 is TGTGCCAGCAGCGCTCTTCGGCTAGCGGGCCCCAGTGAGACCCAGTACTTC.

V and J are TRBV24-1 and TRBJ2-1, with D hard to call. Germline CDR1 reads KGHDR; CDR2 reads SFDVKD. Trimming left V 4 bases short and J 2 bases short, with 14 bases between. The CDR3 is 16 residues long. DNA for the CDR3: TGTGCCACCAGTGACACGAGGTCCTCGCCCTACAATGAGCAGTTCTTC. Its protein product is CATSDTRSSPYNEQFF.

The chain joins TRBV7-2 to TRBJ1-4; 10 bases fit TRBD1. The junction had 11 bases not matched to a gene; V was cut back by 5 bases and J by 11 bases. Germline CDR1 is SGHTA and CDR2 is FQGNSA. This CDR3 comprises 15 residues. This CDR3 is CASSAAGTGAFKLFF. The CDR3 nucleotides are TGTGCCAGCAGCGCCGCCGGGACAGGGGCATTTAAACTGTTTTTT.

J is TRBJ1-5 and V is TRBV27; no firm D call. Trimming took off 3 bases at V and 2 bases at J, with 11 bases between the two ends. The V gene's germline CDR1 is MNHEY and CDR2 SMNVEV (reference sequence). This CDR3 is built from 15 residues. In nucleotides, the CDR3 is TGTGCCAGCAGTTTGAGGTTCGGGGGCAATCAGCCCCAGCATTTT. As protein: CASSLRFGGNQPQHF.

The V call is TRBV28, the J call TRBJ2-7; D is unresolved. The V and J ends lost 3 bases and 5 bases respectively, with 5 bases between them. Germline-derived CDR1 and CDR2 are MDHEN and SYDVKM. This CDR3 contains 11 residues. The CDR3 DNA sequence: TGTGCCAGCAGTTTGATCGACGAGCAGTACTTC. This translates into CASSLIDEQYF.

In its sample, this clonotype was seen once. The chain links TRBV30 to TRBJ1-2; D remains ambiguous. Germline-derived CDR1 and CDR2 are GTSNPN and SVGIG (reference sequence). This CDR3 is built from 11 residues. CDR3 coding DNA: TGTGCTCGGACGGAAGGTAATGGCTACACCTTC. It encodes CARTEGNGYTF.

This clonotype was found once. The chain recombines TRBV14 with TRBJ2-7; D is unresolved. The V end lost 3 bases, the J end lost 2 bases, and 14 bases lay between the germline ends. Per germline, CDR1 SGHDN and CDR2 FVKESK. The CDR3 totals 15 residues. CDR3 nucleotide sequence: TGTGCCAGCAGCCACTTCGCTTCAGTTGCCTACGAGCAGTACTTC. Residues: CASSHFASVAYEQYF.

The chain recombines TRBV29-1 with TRBJ2-3; 7 positions match TRBD2. Germline V gene data show CDR1 as SQVTM and CDR2 as ANQGSEA. There are 13 residues in the CDR3. Germline trimming cut 7 bases from V and 6 bases from J; bases unmatched to any gene: 10. Here the CDR3 DNA reads TGCAGCGCACGCGGACTAGTTCAGGATACGCAGTATTTT. It encodes CSARGLVQDTQYF.

The chain links TRBV30 to TRBJ1-4; D gene unclear. The V end was cut by 5 bases, the J end by 9 bases, with 13 bases between. Germline V CDR1 and CDR2: GTSNPN, SVGIG (reference sequence). The CDR3 runs to 12 residues. The CDR3, as DNA: TGTGCCTGGGGGCGAATCGGTAAAAAACTGTTTTTT. Translation: CAWGRIGKKLFF.

The CDR3 DNA follows: TGCAGCGTCTCGGGACAGGGGAAATACAATGAGCAGTTCTTC. It translates to CSVSGQGKYNEQFF. This chain uses TRBV29-1 with TRBJ2-1, with 10 bases aligning to TRBD1. Germline values: CDR1 SQVTM, CDR2 ANQGSEA. V lost 6 bases to trimming and J lost 4 bases; unmatched junction nucleotides: 6. The CDR3 extends over 14 amino acids.

The gene calls are TRBV10-3 and TRBJ2-5; tentative D call: TRBD1 (6 bases). The CDR3 covers 15 residues. The germline CDR1 and CDR2 sequences are ENHRY and SYGVKD. Trimming removed 6 bases at V and 2 bases at J, with 16 bases between. CDR3 in DNA: TGTGCCATCAGCTCGGGACAACCCCCGCAAGAGACCCAGTACTTC. Encoded protein: CAISSGQPPQETQYF.

This rearrangement joins TRBV20-1 to TRBJ1-2; D gene ambiguous. V was pared by 5 bases and J by 7 bases, with 11 bases between. CDR1 and CDR2 from the germline V gene are DFQATT and SNEGSKA (reference sequence). The CDR3 has 11 residues. CDR3 region: CSASPAGGYTF. As DNA, the CDR3 is TGCAGTGCTTCACCAGCGGGTGGCTACACCTTC.